This T cell receptor (beta chain) is drawn from a study of T cells after yellow fever vaccination. Study-level information: Fractions of limited cellularity were prepared by means of SMART-Seq v4 Ultra Low Input. Broader study findings: Contaminants from the bulk population, in the form of abundant clonotypes, could be found in FACS-sorted repertoires.

CDR3 length: 15 amino acids. Germline V lookup: CDR1 SGHVS, CDR2 FNYEAQ. V lost 5 bases and J lost 8; bases outside the gene matches: 9. Production of TCR cDNA was by 5'RACE template switching, which also added a universal primer site and UMIs. MiXCR, applied by TCRdb to the 5' RACE reads, yields one record per CDR3 protein. The table shows 300,000 to 450,000 distinct CDR3 sequences, with 6% to 8% occurring only once. Notes on this clonotype: The antigen remains undetermined.

Sequencing was performed on PBMCs, taken 5 days after the yellow fever booster vaccination. The sequence was obtained from a man aged 30-40 years who received the YFV17D yellow fever vaccine. The V call is TRBV7-6, the J call TRBJ2-1, with 10 positions matching TRBD1. The CDR3 is CASSMTGGAFYEQFF. CDR3 coding DNA: TGTGCCAGCAGCATGACAGGGGGCGCTTTCTATGAGCAGTTCTTC. The whole variable domain, filled in from reference TRBV7-6 and TRBJ2-1, reads GAGVSQSPRYKVTKRGQDVALRCDPISGHVSLYWYRQALGQGPEFLTYFNYEAQQDKSGLPNDRFSAERPEGSISTLTIQRTEQRDSAMYRCASSMTGGAFYEQFFGPGTRLTVL.